The clone carrying this T cell receptor beta chain was seen a few times. Its antigen is unknown. Purity above 95% was achieved in all sorted populations. This specimen belongs to a study of beta chain features in type 1 diabetes. Study as a whole: Examination covered roughly 100,000,000 sorted cells spanning all samples. Broader study findings: TCRB CDR3s from Type 1 diabetes patients were moderately but significantly shorter in all four CD4+ subsets.

This CDR3 is built from 15 residues. CDR1 and CDR2 from the germline V gene are MNHEY and SMNVEV (reference sequence). After removal of 5 bases from V and 4 bases from J, the junction contained 9 bases not matched to a gene. Expressed TCRB transcripts were sequenced because the isolated RNA had all been reverse transcribed beforehand. Sequenced naive, central memory and regulatory T cell samples produced an average of roughly 3.5 million reads. Profiled with immunoSEQ multiplex PCR; TCRdb holds only in-frame clones, not every one. The sample has 280,000 or so clones, 15% seen once; the top ten hold more than 0.015%.

The clonotype originates from a man in his late teens or twenties with type 1 diabetes. This rearrangement joins TRBV27 to TRBJ2-7; TRBD2 aligns across 9 bases. The sequenced sample consisted of naive CD4+ T cells from blood. The CDR3 spells CASSRGGAPIYEQYF. CDR3 sequence (DNA): TGTGCCAGCAGTCGCGGGGGGGCCCCTATTTACGAGCAGTACTTC.